The rows below give T cell receptor beta chains drawn from one sample of a study of immune characterization of retroperitoneal liposarcoma. TCRdb re-derived calls from the PCR reads in MiXCR, one entry per CDR3 protein. The repertoire includes about 10,000 distinct CDR3 sequences, about 30% of them detected once, and about 10% sits in the top ten. The specimen sequenced was tumor tissue. Receptors originate from a female donor with retroperitoneal liposarcoma. The CDR3 runs from the conserved cysteine through the conserved F or W. The D gene is left open where the match is weak. A clone size is listed for some rows: how often the clone was seen (once, few, many), or a class if it is expanded.

size: many; D: NA; J: TRBJ2-1; V: TRBV7-2; DNA: TGTGCCAGCAGCTTAGATACAGGGAGGTTCAATGAGCAGTTCTTC; CDR3: CASSLDTGRFNEQFF
size: few; D: NA; J: TRBJ2-1; V: TRBV6-1; DNA: TGTGCCAGCAGTCTGCCAACAGGGTTGGAAGAGACCCAGTTCTTC; CDR3: CASSLPTGLEETQFF
size: NA; D: TRBD2; J: TRBJ2-4; V: TRBV4-1; DNA: TGCGCCAGCAGCCAATGGACTAGCGGGAGAAACTACAATGAGCAGTACTTC; CDR3: CASSQWTSGRNYNEQYF
size: NA; D: TRBD1; J: TRBJ1-2; V: TRBV6-2/TRBV6-3; DNA: TGTGCCAGCAGGACGACAGGGGAGATAGGCTACACCTTC; CDR3: CASRTTGEIGYTF
size: NA; D: TRBD2; J: TRBJ2-7; V: TRBV6-8; DNA: TGTGCCAGCAACCGGGGGGAGGACAATGAGCAGTACTTC; CDR3: CASNRGEDNEQYF
size: few; D: NA; J: TRBJ1-5; V: TRBV6-1; DNA: TGTGCCAGCAGCGGTGGTCCTCAGCCCCAGCATTTT; CDR3: CASSGGPQPQHF
size: many; D: NA; J: TRBJ2-3; V: TRBV12-3/TRBV12-4; DNA: TGTGCCAGCAGTTCCCCGTGGGGCGGGGACACAGATACGCAGTATTTT; CDR3: CASSSPWGGDTDTQYF
size: medium-sized; D: NA; J: TRBJ2-1; V: TRBV7-6; DNA: TGTGCCAGCAGCCCGGACATTTCCTACGAGCAGTTCTTC; CDR3: CASSPDISYEQFF
size: few; D: NA; J: TRBJ1-2; V: TRBV10-3; DNA: TGTGCCATCAGTGAAGATCCTAACTATGGCTACACCTTC; CDR3: CAISEDPNYGYTF
size: many; D: TRBD1; J: TRBJ2-1; V: TRBV12-3/TRBV12-4; DNA: TGTGCCAGCAGCCAGGGGGCGCGCAACGAGCAGTTCTTC; CDR3: CASSQGARNEQFF
size: few; D: TRBD1; J: TRBJ2-6; V: TRBV6-1; DNA: TGTGCCAGCAGCTTCGGGACAGCCATCTCTGGGGCCAACGTCCTGACTTTC; CDR3: CASSFGTAISGANVLTF
size: few; D: NA; J: TRBJ2-7; V: TRBV11-3; DNA: TGTGCCAGCAGACAGGGGACTGAGCAGTACTTC; CDR3: CASRQGTEQYF
size: NA; D: TRBD2; J: TRBJ2-1; V: TRBV6-1; DNA: TGTGCCAGCAGCTTGGACCCGGGAGGGTACGAGCAGTTCTTC; CDR3: CASSLDPGGYEQFF
size: NA; D: TRBD2; J: TRBJ2-3; V: TRBV6-1; DNA: TGTGCCAGCAGTCCACTAGCGGGGGGGAGGACAGATACGCAGTATTTT; CDR3: CASSPLAGGRTDTQYF
size: medium-sized; D: TRBD1; J: TRBJ2-5; V: TRBV7-7; DNA: TGTGCTAGCAGCCAAAGATACATGGGACAGGGGGAGACCCAGTACTTC; CDR3: CASSQRYMGQGETQYF
size: NA; D: NA; J: TRBJ2-5; V: TRBV6-1; DNA: TGTGCCAGCAGCCGCGGGACTTCTTCACAAGAGACCCAGTACTTC; CDR3: CASSRGTSSQETQYF
size: NA; D: NA; J: TRBJ2-1; V: TRBV12-3/TRBV12-4; DNA: TGTGCCAGCAGTTTTCGCACATACTCCTACAATGAGCAGTTCTTC; CDR3: CASSFRTYSYNEQFF
size: NA; D: NA; J: TRBJ2-1; V: TRBV27; DNA: TGTGCCAGTCGGCGGTTGCAAGAGACCCAGTTCTTC; CDR3: CASRRLQETQFF
size: NA; D: TRBD2; J: TRBJ2-5; V: TRBV27; DNA: TGTGCCAGCAGTTTCCCCGGGACTAGCGGCAATGAGCAGTACTTC; CDR3: CASSFPGTSGNEQYF
size: medium-sized; D: TRBD2; J: TRBJ2-3; V: TRBV6-1; DNA: TGTGCCAGCAGTGAGGGGACTAGCGGGAGAGTGACAGATACGCAGTATTTT; CDR3: CASSEGTSGRVTDTQYF
size: NA; D: TRBD2; J: TRBJ2-1; V: TRBV6-1; DNA: TGTGCCAGCAGCGGGGGGGGGAAAGAGACCCAGTTCTTC; CDR3: CASSGGGKETQFF
size: few; D: TRBD2; J: TRBJ2-1; V: TRBV12-3/TRBV12-4; DNA: TGTGCCAGCAGCCCTCCCCGGAGCGGGGACCGACATAATGAGCAGTTCTTC; CDR3: CASSPPRSGDRHNEQFF
size: many; D: NA; J: TRBJ2-3; V: TRBV7-3; DNA: TGTGCCAGCAGCCTCCAGTCTACCTCAGATACGCAGTATTTT; CDR3: CASSLQSTSDTQYF
size: many; D: NA; J: TRBJ1-6; V: TRBV6-1; DNA: TGTGCCAGCAGAGGAATTGACCCCCTTAATTCACCCCTCCACTTT; CDR3: CASRGIDPLNSPLHF
size: medium-sized; D: TRBD1; J: TRBJ2-1; V: TRBV7-6; DNA: TGTGCCAGCAGCTTACAGCCCGGGACAGGGACTACCGGGACGCAGTTGGTGCAGTTCTTC; CDR3: CASSLQPGTGTTGTQLVQFF
size: NA; D: NA; J: TRBJ1-4; V: TRBV6-1; DNA: TGTGCCAGCAGTTCCCGGGACACAAGGGAAAAACTGTTTTTT; CDR3: CASSSRDTREKLFF
size: NA; D: NA; J: TRBJ1-5; V: TRBV6-1; DNA: TGTGCCAGCAGTGAAGCTGGGGGCTCTGGCAATCAGCCCCAGCATTTT; CDR3: CASSEAGGSGNQPQHF
size: NA; D: TRBD1; J: TRBJ1-1; V: TRBV7-8; DNA: TGTGCCAGCAGCTCCGGGACAGGGAGGCGGACTGAAGCTTTCTTT; CDR3: CASSSGTGRRTEAFF
size: few; D: NA; J: TRBJ2-3; V: TRBV12-3/TRBV12-4; DNA: TGTGCCAGCAGTTTCATGGCAGGGAGTGATACGCAGTATTTT; CDR3: CASSFMAGSDTQYF
size: NA; D: NA; J: TRBJ1-5; V: TRBV12-3/TRBV12-4; DNA: TGTGCCAGCAGCAAAGGGGGGCCTAGCAATCAGCCCCAGCATTTT; CDR3: CASSKGGPSNQPQHF
size: NA; D: TRBD1; J: TRBJ2-7; V: TRBV6-1; DNA: TGTGCCAGCAGTTTCCGCATGCCGGGACAGTCCTACGAGCAGTACTTC; CDR3: CASSFRMPGQSYEQYF
size: NA; D: NA; J: TRBJ2-7; V: TRBV6-1; DNA: TGTGCCAGCAACGAAAGGGCGACCTACGAGCAGTACTTC; CDR3: CASNERATYEQYF
size: medium-sized; D: NA; J: TRBJ2-7; V: TRBV12-3/TRBV12-4; DNA: TGTGCCAGCAGTTTTATCCTACAAGAGCAGTACTTC; CDR3: CASSFILQEQYF
size: NA; D: NA; J: TRBJ1-1; V: TRBV19; DNA: TGTGCCAGTAGTATGGGGGACCCCCCTGGGGCTTTCTTT; CDR3: CASSMGDPPGAFF
size: few; D: TRBD2; J: TRBJ2-7; V: TRBV11-2; DNA: TGTGCCAGCAGCTTAGTCGTAGCGGGAGACGAGCAGTACTTC; CDR3: CASSLVVAGDEQYF
size: NA; D: NA; J: TRBJ2-1; V: TRBV6-1; DNA: TGTGCCAGCAAGGCCCTCTTGCCCGAGGGTGAGCAGTTCTTC; CDR3: CASKALLPEGEQFF
size: NA; D: NA; J: TRBJ2-5; V: TRBV12-5; DNA: TGTGCTAGTGGGCAACTTTTGGACAGGGAGGGAAAGACCCAGTACTTC; CDR3: CASGQLLDREGKTQYF
size: few; D: NA; J: TRBJ2-7; V: TRBV11-3; DNA: TGTGCCAGCAGCTTAGGAGTAGGCAATGAGCAGTACTTC; CDR3: CASSLGVGNEQYF
size: NA; D: TRBD1; J: TRBJ2-7; V: TRBV6-1; DNA: TGTGCCAGCAGTTGGAGGGACAGGGCCTCAAATGAGCAGTACTTC; CDR3: CASSWRDRASNEQYF
size: medium-sized; D: TRBD1; J: TRBJ2-1; V: TRBV6-1; DNA: TGTGCCAGCAGTGCCTGGACAGGGGGTGCGGAGACCCAGTTCTTC; CDR3: CASSAWTGGAETQFF
size: NA; D: NA; J: TRBJ2-7; V: TRBV27; DNA: TGTGCCAGCAGTTGGGACTACGAGCAGTACTTC; CDR3: CASSWDYEQYF
size: many; D: TRBD2; J: TRBJ2-1; V: TRBV6-1; DNA: TGTGCCAGCAGGCCGGGACTAGCGGGAGTAGGAGAGACCCAGTTCTTC; CDR3: CASRPGLAGVGETQFF
size: NA; D: NA; J: TRBJ1-2; V: TRBV12-3/TRBV12-4; DNA: TGTGCCAGCAGTTTAGTGGTGAACTATGGCTACACCTTC; CDR3: CASSLVVNYGYTF
size: many; D: TRBD1; J: TRBJ2-1; V: TRBV6-1; DNA: TGTGCCAGCAGCGCTTTAGGGACAGGGATATACAATGAGCAGTTCTTC; CDR3: CASSALGTGIYNEQFF
size: few; D: NA; J: TRBJ2-1; V: TRBV5-4; DNA: TGTGCCAGCAGCCCCGACGACAATGAGCAGTTCTTC; CDR3: CASSPDDNEQFF
size: NA; D: NA; J: TRBJ2-1; V: TRBV27; DNA: TGTGCCAGCAGTTCAGGTCCTACCTACGAGCAGTTCTTC; CDR3: CASSSGPTYEQFF
size: many; D: NA; J: TRBJ2-5; V: TRBV11-2; DNA: TGTGCCAGCAGAGGGGGATACGGAATCCAAGAGACCCAGTACTTC; CDR3: CASRGGYGIQETQYF
size: NA; D: TRBD2; J: TRBJ2-5; V: TRBV4-1; DNA: TGCGCCAGCAGCCAGCTAGCGGGAGGTAGGGAGACCCAGTACTTC; CDR3: CASSQLAGGRETQYF